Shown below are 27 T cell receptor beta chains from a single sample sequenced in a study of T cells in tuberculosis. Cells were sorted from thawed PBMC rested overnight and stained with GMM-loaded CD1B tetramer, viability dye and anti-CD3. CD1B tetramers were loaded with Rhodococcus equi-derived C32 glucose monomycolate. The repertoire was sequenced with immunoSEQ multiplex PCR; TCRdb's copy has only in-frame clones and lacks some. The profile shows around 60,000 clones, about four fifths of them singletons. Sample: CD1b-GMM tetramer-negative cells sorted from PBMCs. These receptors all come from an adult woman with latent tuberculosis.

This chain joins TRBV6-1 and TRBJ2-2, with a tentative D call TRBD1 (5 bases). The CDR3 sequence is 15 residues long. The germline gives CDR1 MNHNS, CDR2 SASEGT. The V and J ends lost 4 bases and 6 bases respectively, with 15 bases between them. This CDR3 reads CASSVPGNTAGELFF. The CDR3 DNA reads TGTGCCAGCAGTGTACCAGGGAATACGGCCGGGGAGCTGTTTTTT.

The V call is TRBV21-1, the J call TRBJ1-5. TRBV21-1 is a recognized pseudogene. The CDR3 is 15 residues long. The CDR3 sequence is CASSNKTGLDQPQHF. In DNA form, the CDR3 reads TGTGCCAGCAGCAATAAGACCGGGTTGGATCAGCCCCAGCATTTT.

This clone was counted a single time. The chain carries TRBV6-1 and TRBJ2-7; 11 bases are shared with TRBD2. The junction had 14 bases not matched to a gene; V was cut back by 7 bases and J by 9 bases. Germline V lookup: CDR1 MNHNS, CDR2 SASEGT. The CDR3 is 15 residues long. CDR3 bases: TGTGCCAGCATACCCACTAGCGGGAGATCAGTAGGGCAGTACTTC. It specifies CASIPTSGRSVGQYF.

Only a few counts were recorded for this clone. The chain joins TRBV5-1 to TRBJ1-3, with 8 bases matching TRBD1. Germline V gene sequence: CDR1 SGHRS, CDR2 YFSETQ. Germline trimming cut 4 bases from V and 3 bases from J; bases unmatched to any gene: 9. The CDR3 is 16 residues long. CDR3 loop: CASSLLDRAGGNTIYF. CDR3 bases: TGCGCCAGCAGCCTCCTGGACAGGGCTGGTGGAAACACCATATATTTT.

The CDR3 is CASSGRLLGSQNTGELFF. CDR3 nucleotide sequence: TGTGCCAGCAGCGGCCGCTTACTAGGGAGCCAAAACACCGGGGAGCTGTTTTTT. This chain joins TRBV7-2 and TRBJ2-2; D possibly corresponds to TRBD2 (5 bases). The CDR3 contains 18 residues. V lost 5 bases and J lost 2, with 21 bases in between. Per germline, CDR1 SGHTA and CDR2 FQGNSA.

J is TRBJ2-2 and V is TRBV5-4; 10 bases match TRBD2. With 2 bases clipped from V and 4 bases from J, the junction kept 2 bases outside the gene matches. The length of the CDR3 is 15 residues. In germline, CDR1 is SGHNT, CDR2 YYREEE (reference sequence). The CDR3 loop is CASSFSGRITGELFF. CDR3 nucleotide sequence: TGTGCCAGCAGCTTTAGCGGGAGGATCACCGGGGAGCTGTTTTTT.

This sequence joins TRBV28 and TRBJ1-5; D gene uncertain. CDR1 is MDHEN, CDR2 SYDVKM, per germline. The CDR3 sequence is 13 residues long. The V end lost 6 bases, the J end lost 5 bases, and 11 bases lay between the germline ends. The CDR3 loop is CASSSGWYQPQHF. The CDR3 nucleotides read TGTGCCAGCAGCTCCGGGTGGTATCAGCCCCAGCATTTT.

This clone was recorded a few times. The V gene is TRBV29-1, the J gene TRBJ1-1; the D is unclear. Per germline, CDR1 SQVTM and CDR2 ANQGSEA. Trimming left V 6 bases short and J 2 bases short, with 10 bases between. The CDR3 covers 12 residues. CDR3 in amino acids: CSVQPGNTEAFF. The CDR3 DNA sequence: TGCAGCGTACAACCAGGTAACACTGAAGCTTTCTTT.

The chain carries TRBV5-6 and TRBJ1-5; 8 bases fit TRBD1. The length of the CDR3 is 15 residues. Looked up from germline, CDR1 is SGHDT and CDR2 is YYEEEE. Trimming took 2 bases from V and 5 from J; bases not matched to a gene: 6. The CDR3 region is CASSFRGRWDQPQHF. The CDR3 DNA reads TGTGCCAGCAGCTTCAGGGGGCGCTGGGATCAGCCCCAGCATTTT.

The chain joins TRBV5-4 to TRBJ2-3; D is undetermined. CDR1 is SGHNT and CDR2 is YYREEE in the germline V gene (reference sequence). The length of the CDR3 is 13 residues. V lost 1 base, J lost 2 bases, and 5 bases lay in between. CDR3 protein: CASSLFFTDTQYF. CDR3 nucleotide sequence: TGTGCCAGCAGCTTGTTCTTCACAGATACGCAGTATTTT.

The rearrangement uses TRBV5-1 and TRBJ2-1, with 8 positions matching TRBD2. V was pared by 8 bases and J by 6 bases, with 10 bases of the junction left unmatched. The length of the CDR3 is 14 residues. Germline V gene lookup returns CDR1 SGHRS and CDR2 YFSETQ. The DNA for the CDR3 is TGCGCCAGTACCACCCGCGGGGGGTTCAATGAGCAGTTCTTC. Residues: CASTTRGGFNEQFF.

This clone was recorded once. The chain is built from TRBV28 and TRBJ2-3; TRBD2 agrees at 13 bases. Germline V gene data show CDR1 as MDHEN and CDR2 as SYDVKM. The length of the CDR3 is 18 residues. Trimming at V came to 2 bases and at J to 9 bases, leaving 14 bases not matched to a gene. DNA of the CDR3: TGTGCCAGCAGTTTACTCTTAAGGACTAGCGGGAGCTCCAGGACGCAGTATTTT. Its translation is CASSLLLRTSGSSRTQYF.

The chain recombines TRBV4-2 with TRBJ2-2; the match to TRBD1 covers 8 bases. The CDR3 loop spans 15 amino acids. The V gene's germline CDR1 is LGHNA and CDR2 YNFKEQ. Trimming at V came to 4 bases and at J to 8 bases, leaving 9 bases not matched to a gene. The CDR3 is CASSRGQATVGELFF. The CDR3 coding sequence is TGTGCCAGCAGCCGGGGACAGGCCACAGTGGGGGAGCTGTTTTTT.

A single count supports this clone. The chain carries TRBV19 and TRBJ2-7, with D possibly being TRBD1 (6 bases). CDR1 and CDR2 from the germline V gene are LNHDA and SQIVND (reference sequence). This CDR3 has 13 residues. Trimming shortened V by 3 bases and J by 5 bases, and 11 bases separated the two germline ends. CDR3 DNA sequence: TGTGCCAGTAGTATGAACAGGGACCACGAGCAGTACTTC. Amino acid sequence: CASSMNRDHEQYF.

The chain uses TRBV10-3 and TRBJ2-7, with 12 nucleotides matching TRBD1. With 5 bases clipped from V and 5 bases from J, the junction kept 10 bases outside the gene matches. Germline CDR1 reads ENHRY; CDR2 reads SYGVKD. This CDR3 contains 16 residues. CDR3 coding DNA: TGTGCCATCAGTAACACTCAGGGGACAGGGGGCGACGAGCAGTACTTC. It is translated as CAISNTQGTGGDEQYF.

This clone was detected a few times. DNA of the CDR3: TGTGCCAGCAGTTCACAGATAAACACTGAAGCTTTCTTT. It codes for CASSSQINTEAFF. V is TRBV2 and J is TRBJ1-1; D is ambiguous. V was pared by 5 bases and J by 2 bases, with 9 bases between. CDR1 and CDR2 (germline): SNHLY, FYNNEI. This CDR3 is built from 13 residues.

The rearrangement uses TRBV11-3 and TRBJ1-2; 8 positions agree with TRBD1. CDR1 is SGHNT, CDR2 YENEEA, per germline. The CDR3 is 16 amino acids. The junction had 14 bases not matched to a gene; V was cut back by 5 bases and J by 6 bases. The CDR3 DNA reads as TGTGCCAGCAGCCCAGGGGGCGCGGTGGGCTCTGATGGCTACACCTTC. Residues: CASSPGGAVGSDGYTF.

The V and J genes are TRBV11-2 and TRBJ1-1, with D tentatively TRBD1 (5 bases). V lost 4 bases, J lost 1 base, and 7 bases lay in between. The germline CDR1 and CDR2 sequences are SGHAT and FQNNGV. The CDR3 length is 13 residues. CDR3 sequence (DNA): TGTGCCAGCAGCTCCAGGGCGAACACTGAAGCTTTCTTT. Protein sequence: CASSSRANTEAFF.

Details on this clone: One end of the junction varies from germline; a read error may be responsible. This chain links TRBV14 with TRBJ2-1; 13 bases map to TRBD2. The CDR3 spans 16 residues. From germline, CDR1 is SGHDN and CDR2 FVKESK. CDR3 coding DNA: TGTGCCAGCAGCCCGGGACTAGCGGGACCCTACGATGAGCAGTTCTTC. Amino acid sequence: CASSPGLAGPYDEQFF. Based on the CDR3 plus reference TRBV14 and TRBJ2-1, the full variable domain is EAGVTQFPSHSVIEKGQTVTLRCDPISGHDNLYWYRRVMGKEIKFLLHFVKESKQDESGMPNNRFLAERTGGTYSTLKVQPAELEDSGVYFCASSPGLAGPYDEQFFGPGTRLTVL.

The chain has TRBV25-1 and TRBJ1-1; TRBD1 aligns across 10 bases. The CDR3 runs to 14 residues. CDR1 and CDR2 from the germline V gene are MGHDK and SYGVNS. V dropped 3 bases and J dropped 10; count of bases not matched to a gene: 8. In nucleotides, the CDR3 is TGTGCCAGCAGTGACGGGAGGTGGGACAGGGGAGCTTTCTTT. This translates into CASSDGRWDRGAFF. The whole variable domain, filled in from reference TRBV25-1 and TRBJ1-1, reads EADIYQTPRYLVIGTGKKITLECSQTMGHDKMYWYQQDPGMELHLIHYSYGVNSTEKGDLSSESTVSRIRTEHFPLTLESARPSHTSQYLCASSDGRWDRGAFFGQGTRLTVV.

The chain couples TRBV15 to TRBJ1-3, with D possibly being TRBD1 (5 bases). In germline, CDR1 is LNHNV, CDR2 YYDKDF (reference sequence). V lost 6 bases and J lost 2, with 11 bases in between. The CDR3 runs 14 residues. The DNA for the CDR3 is TGTGCCACCAGTTCGGGGGAAGCTGGAAACACCATATATTTT. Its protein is CATSSGEAGNTIYF. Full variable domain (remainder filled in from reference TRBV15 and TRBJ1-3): DAMVIQNPRYQVTQFGKPVTLSCSQTLNHNVMYWYQQKSSQAPKLLFHYYDKDFNNEADTPDNFQSRRPNTSFCFLDIRSPGLGDTAMYLCATSSGEAGNTIYFGEGSWLTVV.

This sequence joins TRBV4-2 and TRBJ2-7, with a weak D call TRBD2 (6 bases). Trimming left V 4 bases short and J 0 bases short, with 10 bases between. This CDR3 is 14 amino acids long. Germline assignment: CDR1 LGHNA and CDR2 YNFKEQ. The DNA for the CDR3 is TGTGCCAGCAGCCCCGACGGGAGCTCCTACGAGCAGTACTTC. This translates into CASSPDGSSYEQYF.

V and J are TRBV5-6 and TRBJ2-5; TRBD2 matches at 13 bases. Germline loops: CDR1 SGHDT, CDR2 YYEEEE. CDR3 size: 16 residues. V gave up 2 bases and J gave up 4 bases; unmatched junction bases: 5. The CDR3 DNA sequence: TGTGCCAGCAGCTTTTGGACTAGCGGGGGTGTAGAGACCCAGTACTTC. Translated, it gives CASSFWTSGGVETQYF.

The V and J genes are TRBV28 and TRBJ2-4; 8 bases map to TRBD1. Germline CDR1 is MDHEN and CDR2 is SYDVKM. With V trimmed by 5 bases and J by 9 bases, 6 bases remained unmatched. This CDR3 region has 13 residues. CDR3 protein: CASSLTGGTIQYF. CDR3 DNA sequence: TGTGCCAGCAGTCTAACAGGGGGAACCATTCAGTACTTC.

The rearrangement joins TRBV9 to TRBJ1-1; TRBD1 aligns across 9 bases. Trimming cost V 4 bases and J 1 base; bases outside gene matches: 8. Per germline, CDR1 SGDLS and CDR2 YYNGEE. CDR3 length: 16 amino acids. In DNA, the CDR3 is TGTGCCAGCAGCTTATCCGGGACAGGGCCGAACACTGAAGCTTTCTTT. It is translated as CASSLSGTGPNTEAFF.

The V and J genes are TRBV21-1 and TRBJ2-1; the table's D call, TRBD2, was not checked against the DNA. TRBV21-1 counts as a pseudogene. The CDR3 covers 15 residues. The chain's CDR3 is CASSIETRAYNEQFF. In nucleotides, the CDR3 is TGTGCCAGCAGCATTGAGACTAGAGCCTACAATGAGCAGTTCTTC.

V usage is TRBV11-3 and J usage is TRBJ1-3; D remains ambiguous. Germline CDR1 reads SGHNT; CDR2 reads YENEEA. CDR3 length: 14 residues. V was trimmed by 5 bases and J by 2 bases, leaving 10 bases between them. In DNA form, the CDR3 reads TGTGCCAGCAGCGGGCCGATTACTGGAAACACCATATATTTT. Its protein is CASSGPITGNTIYF.